This entry features one TCR beta chain sequence. Antigen: not known. This specimen comes from a study of identical twins. Notes on the study in general: In cord blood, abundant beta clonotypes had fewer insertions; memory showed no trend.

The germline V gene encodes CDR1 DFQATT and CDR2 SNEGSKA (reference sequence). The CDR3 has 14 amino acids. V shed 5 bases and J 3 bases; nucleotides not matched to a gene: 3. It was template switching that added a universal primer site, and there were unique molecular identifiers on the cDNA. TCRdb reprocessed the 5' RACE reads via MiXCR and lists one record per CDR3 protein. The table has about 520,000 distinct CDR3 sequences, approximately 22% seen once. The same data also went into a second study, on T cells expressing NK-cell markers.

Specimen: CD4+ T cells sorted from blood. The sequence was obtained from a woman between 18 and 30 years old in good health. V gene TRBV20-1 combines with J gene TRBJ2-2; TRBD2 agrees at 10 bases. This chain's CDR3 is CSAHSGRYTGELFF. CDR3 in DNA: TGCAGTGCTCATAGCGGGAGGTACACCGGGGAGCTGTTTTTT.